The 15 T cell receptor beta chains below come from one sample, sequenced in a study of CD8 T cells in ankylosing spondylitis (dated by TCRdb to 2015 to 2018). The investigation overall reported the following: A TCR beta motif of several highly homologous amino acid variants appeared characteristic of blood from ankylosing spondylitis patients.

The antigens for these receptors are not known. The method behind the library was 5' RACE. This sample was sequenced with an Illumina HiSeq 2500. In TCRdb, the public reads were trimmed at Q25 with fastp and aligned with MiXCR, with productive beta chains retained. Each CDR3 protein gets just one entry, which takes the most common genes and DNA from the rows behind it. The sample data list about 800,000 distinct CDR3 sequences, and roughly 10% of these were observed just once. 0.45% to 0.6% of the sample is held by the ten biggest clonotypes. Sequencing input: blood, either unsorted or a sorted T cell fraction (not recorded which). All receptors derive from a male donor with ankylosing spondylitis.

For the CDR3, the DNA is TGTGCCATCAGTGAGTCGAGAAGAGGAGCGGGGTCAGATACGCAGTATTTT. This translates into CAISESRRGAGSDTQYF. The chain links TRBV10-3 to TRBJ2-3; TRBD2 aligns across 7 bases. The V segment lost 0 bases and the J segment 4 bases; nucleotides outside the gene matches: 10. The germline gives CDR1 ENHRY, CDR2 SYGVKD. CDR3 length: 17 amino acids.

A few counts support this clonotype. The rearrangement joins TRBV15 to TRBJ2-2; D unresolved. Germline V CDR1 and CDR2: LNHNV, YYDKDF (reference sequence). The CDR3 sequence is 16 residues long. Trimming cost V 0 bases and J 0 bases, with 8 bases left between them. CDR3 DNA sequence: TGTGCCACCAGCAGAGATTTCAGTCCGAACACCGGGGAGCTGTTTTTT. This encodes CATSRDFSPNTGELFF.

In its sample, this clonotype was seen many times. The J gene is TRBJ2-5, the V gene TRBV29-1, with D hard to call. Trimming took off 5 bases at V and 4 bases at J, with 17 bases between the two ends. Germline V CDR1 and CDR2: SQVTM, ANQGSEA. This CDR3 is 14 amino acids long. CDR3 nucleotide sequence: TGCAGCGTTAAGCAAGTGGGCGAGCGAGAGACCCAGTACTTC. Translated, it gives CSVKQVGERETQYF. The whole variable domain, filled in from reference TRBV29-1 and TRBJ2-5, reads SAVISQKPSRDICQRGTSLTIQCQVDSQVTMMFWYRQQPGQSLTLIATANQGSEATYESGFVIDKFPISRPNLTFSTLTVSNMSPEDSSIYLCSVKQVGERETQYFGPGTRLLVL.

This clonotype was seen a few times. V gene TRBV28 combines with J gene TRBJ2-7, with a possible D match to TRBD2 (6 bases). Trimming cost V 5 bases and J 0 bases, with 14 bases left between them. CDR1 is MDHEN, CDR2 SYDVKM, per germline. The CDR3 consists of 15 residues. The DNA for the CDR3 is TGTGCCAGCAGTACACCCGGGACTTACTCCTACGAGCAGTACTTC. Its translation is CASSTPGTYSYEQYF.

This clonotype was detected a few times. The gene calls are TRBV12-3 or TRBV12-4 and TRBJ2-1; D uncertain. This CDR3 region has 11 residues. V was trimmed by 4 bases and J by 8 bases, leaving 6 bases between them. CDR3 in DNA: TGTGCCAGCAGTTCTCTATATGAGCAGTTCTTC. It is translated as CASSSLYEQFF.

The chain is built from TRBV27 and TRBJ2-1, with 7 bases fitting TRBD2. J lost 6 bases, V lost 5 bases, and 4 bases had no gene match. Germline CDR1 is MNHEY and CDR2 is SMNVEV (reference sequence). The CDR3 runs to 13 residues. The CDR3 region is CASSPGRPNEQFF. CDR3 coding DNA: TGTGCCAGCAGTCCCGGGAGGCCCAATGAGCAGTTCTTC.

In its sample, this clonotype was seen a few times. This CDR3 reads CASRGNGLPYEQYF. In DNA, the CDR3 is TGTGCCAGCAGGGGTAACGGGCTACCCTACGAGCAGTACTTC. V and J are TRBV6-1 and TRBJ2-7; the D is unclear. This CDR3 has 14 residues. Trimming stripped 6 bases from V and 2 bases from J, with 14 bases between. The germline V gene has CDR1 MNHNS and CDR2 SASEGT.

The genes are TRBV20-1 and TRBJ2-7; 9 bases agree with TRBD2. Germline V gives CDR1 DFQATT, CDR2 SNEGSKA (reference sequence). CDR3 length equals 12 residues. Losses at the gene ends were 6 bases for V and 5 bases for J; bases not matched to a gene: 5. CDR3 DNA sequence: TGCAGTGCCGTGGGACTAGCAAACGAGCAGTACTTC. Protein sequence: CSAVGLANEQYF.

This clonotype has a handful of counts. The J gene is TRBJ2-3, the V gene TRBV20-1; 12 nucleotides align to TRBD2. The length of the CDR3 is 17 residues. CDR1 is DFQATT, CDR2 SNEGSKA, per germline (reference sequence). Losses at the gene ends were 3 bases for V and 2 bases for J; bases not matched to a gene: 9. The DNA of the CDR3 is TGCAGTGCTAGGAGACCGGGACTAGCGGGCCCCACAGATACGCAGTATTTT. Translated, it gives CSARRPGLAGPTDTQYF.

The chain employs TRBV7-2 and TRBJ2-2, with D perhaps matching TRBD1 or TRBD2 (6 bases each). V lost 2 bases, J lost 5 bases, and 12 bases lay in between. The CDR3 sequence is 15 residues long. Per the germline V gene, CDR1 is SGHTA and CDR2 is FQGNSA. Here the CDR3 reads CASSLRGGGTGELFF. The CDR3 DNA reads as TGTGCCAGCAGCTTAAGAGGAGGGGGGACCGGGGAGCTGTTTTTT.

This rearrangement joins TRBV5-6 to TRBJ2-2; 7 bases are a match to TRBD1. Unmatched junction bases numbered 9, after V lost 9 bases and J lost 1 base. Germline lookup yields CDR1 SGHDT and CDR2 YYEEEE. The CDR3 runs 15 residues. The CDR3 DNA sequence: TGTGCCATCAGGCCACAGGGGATGAACACCGGGGAGCTGTTTTTT. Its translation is CAIRPQGMNTGELFF.

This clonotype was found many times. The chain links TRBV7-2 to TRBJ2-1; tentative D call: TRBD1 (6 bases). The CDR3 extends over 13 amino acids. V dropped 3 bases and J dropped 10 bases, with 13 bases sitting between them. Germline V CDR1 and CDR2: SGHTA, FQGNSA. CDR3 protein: CASSLSTGREQFF. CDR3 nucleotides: TGTGCCAGCAGCTTGTCGACAGGCAGGGAGCAGTTCTTC.

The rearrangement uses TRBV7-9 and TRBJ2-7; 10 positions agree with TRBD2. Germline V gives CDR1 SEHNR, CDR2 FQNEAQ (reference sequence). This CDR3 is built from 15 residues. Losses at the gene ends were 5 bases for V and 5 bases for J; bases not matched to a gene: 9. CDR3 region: CASSPLVAGGNEQYF. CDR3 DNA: TGTGCCAGCAGCCCCTTGGTAGCGGGAGGAAACGAGCAGTACTTC.

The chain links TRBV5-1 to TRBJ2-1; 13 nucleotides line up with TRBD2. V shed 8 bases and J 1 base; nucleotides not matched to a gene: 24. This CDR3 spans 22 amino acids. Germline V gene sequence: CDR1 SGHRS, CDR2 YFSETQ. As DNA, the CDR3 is TGCGCCAGTAGCAAGATAGCAGCGTCCGGACTAGCGGGAGTCGGATCCTACAATGAGCAGTTCTTC. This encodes CASSKIAASGLAGVGSYNEQFF.

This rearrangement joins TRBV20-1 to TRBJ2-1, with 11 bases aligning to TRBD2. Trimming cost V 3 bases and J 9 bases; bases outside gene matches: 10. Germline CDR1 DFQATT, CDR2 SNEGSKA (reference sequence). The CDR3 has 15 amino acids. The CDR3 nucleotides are TGCAGTGCTAGTGCTAGTACTAGCGGGAGAACTGAGCAGTTCTTC. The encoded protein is CSASASTSGRTEQFF.